The rows below give T cell receptor beta chains drawn from one sample of a study of CXCR3-negative and CXCR3-positive naive CD8 T cells. TCRdb re-called the 5' RACE reads and gives one entry per CDR3 protein, without DNA. The sample table includes tens of thousands of distinct CDR3 sequences. Material: naive CXCR3+ CD8+ T cells from blood. Every receptor here comes from a human donor in good health. Some clones in this sample may be carry-over from other donors' samples. Each CDR3 is given with its conserved first and last residue. Fields, in order: J gene, V gene, CDR3 protein.

TRBJ2-1 | TRBV5-1 | CASSLALAGVYEQFF
TRBJ2-7 | TRBV5-1 | CASSFRGGDYEQYF
TRBJ2-3 | TRBV14 | CASSPGSTDTQYF
TRBJ1-5 | TRBV7-6 | CASSLGAGGGNQPQHF
TRBJ1-1 | TRBV27 | CASSSLQGRRTEAFF
TRBJ1-1 | TRBV28 | CASSLTLNTEAFF
TRBJ2-7 | TRBV6-6 | CASSYDGYEQYF
TRBJ1-1 | TRBV5-1 | CASSSIIGPNTEAFF
TRBJ1-5 | TRBV12-3/TRBV12-4 | CASSLADSQPQHF
TRBJ2-4 | TRBV28 | CASSYHPTGSGDIQYF
TRBJ2-4 | TRBV3-1 | CAGSQEPMKLAKNIQYF
TRBJ2-7 | TRBV19 | CASSDAGTGAYEQYF
TRBJ2-7 | TRBV6-2/TRBV6-3 | CASSATGPPDYEQYF
TRBJ2-1 | TRBV20-1 | CSAANSGSSYNEQFF
TRBJ1-3 | TRBV20-1 | CSARQGSGNTIYF
TRBJ2-7 | TRBV4-3 | CASSLSKQAYEQYF
TRBJ1-1 | TRBV6-2/TRBV6-3 | CASRTDRGHLWTEAFF
TRBJ2-3 | TRBV29-1 | CSVEESYLKTSDTQYF
TRBJ1-2 | TRBV29-1 | CSAGRDSLRDGYTF
TRBJ2-1 | TRBV24-1 | CATSDPGQGVDGQFF
TRBJ2-2 | TRBV6-4 | CASSDRSSGELFF
TRBJ2-1 | TRBV28 | CASSLTGYQYNEQFF
TRBJ1-4 | TRBV4-1 | CASSLMPGTGNEKLFF
TRBJ2-2 | TRBV11-1 | CASSLTQGDTGELFF
TRBJ2-3 | TRBV11-2 | CASSLVYGTPIRSTDTQYF
TRBJ1-4 | TRBV28 | CASSFAQIRGNEKLFF
TRBJ2-1 | TRBV7-6 | CASSFSGSSYNEQFF
TRBJ2-1 | TRBV19 | CASRPDTISSYNEQFF
TRBJ1-5 | TRBV4-1 | CASSLSEARQPQHF
TRBJ2-4 | TRBV6-5 | CASSDRENIQYF
TRBJ1-1 | TRBV28 | CASSRPGAGVGTEAFF
TRBJ2-7 | TRBV19 | CASSISSGEISYEQYF
TRBJ2-3 | TRBV7-2 | CASSLGSGLYTDTQYF
TRBJ1-1 | TRBV7-2 | CASSIAAVNTEAFF
TRBJ1-2 | TRBV28 | CASSDDRYGYTF
TRBJ1-4 | TRBV4-1 | CASRQTDRGNEKLFF
TRBJ1-4 | TRBV28 | CASSLDEKLFF
TRBJ2-2 | TRBV7-9 | CASSFIGSAGELFF
TRBJ2-3 | TRBV12-3/TRBV12-4 | CASSRLEGDGTDTQYF
TRBJ2-1 | TRBV5-5 | CASSYQGGYINEQFF
TRBJ1-1 | TRBV14 | CASSPGLEPQAFF
TRBJ1-1 | TRBV5-1 | CASSLNRGRATEAFF
TRBJ2-7 | TRBV30 | CAWSAWPLEEQYF
TRBJ2-7 | TRBV14 | CASSQGLALYEQYF
TRBJ1-2 | TRBV7-2 | CASSHYVGTDYGYTF